This TCR beta chain was sequenced in a study of CD8+CD57+ T cells in acquired aplastic anemia. Whole-study context: The mean DNA yield obtained from sorted CD4+ and CD8+ cells came to approximately 3.2 ug.

Study outcomes and limitations: Patients showed no significant difference from controls in CD8+ Simpson's diversity. Around 27 CD8+ CDR3 sequences occurred in both the patients and the controls.

Previously, flow cytometry had revealed CD8+CD57+ cell expansion in the patients chosen for sequencing. Every patient presented with severe acquired aplastic anemia. This clonotype was detected ten times or more. Antigen: not known. The CDR3 totals 15 residues. V dropped 1 base and J dropped 4 bases, with 12 bases sitting between them. CDR1 and CDR2 from the germline V gene are KGHDR and SFDVKD. CDR3 and TCR beta VDJ profiling relied on genomic DNA as the template. TCRdb re-called the reads with MiXCR, one entry per CDR3 protein. The table shows 190,000 or so distinct CDR3 sequences, with less than 60% occurring only once.

The sequencing input was sorted CD4+, CD8+, or CD8+CD57+ T cells (not recorded which) from PBMCs. This sequence joins TRBV24-1 and TRBJ2-5, with no clear D. The origin of this receptor is a human donor with aplastic anemia. The CDR3 loop reads CATSDFGQGRETQYF. The CDR3 nucleotides are TGTGCCACCAGTGATTTTGGTCAAGGTCGAGAGACCCAGTACTTC.